In its sample, the clone carrying this T cell receptor beta chain was seen once. The antigen is not known. Profiled with immunoSEQ multiplex PCR; TCRdb holds only in-frame clones, not every one. The table includes around 10,000 clones, over 60% detected once. Surgery without prior neoadjuvant therapy was the treatment of the selected pancreatic ductal adenocarcinoma patients. The sample belongs to a study of T cells in pancreatic ductal adenocarcinoma. Study-wide results and caveats: The resected cohort was biased toward the minority with early-stage disease.

In germline, CDR1 is MNHNS, CDR2 SASEGT. Trimming removed 1 base at V and 3 bases at J, with 12 bases between. The CDR3 runs to 15 residues. The V gene is TRBV6-1, the J gene TRBJ1-1, with D possibly being TRBD1 (5 bases). The sequenced sample was pancreatic tumor tissue. This receptor was obtained from a human donor with pancreatic ductal adenocarcinoma. In nucleotides, the CDR3 is TGTGCCAGCAGTGAAGGTGGGGTCAGGGACACTGAAGCTTTCTTT. Translating it yields CASSEGGVRDTEAFF.